Listed here are 15 T cell receptor beta chains from one sample, sequenced in a study of blood T cell repertoires in COVID-19. Sequencing was performed with immunoSEQ multiplex PCR; in TCRdb, only in-frame clones are kept and a portion is missing. The sample has about 140,000 clones, around nine tenths seen once. The specimen was peripheral blood. These receptors were taken from a woman aged 45-65 years with active or convalescent COVID-19.

The gene calls are TRBV28 and TRBJ2-7, with 10 bases fitting TRBD2. This CDR3 has 15 residues. Germline V gene sequence: CDR1 MDHEN, CDR2 SYDVKM. J was trimmed by 0 bases and V by 2 bases; bases with no gene match: 1. In DNA, the CDR3 is TGTGCCAGCAGTTTAGGACTAGCGGTCTCCTACGAGCAGTACTTC. This gives the protein CASSLGLAVSYEQYF.

V gene TRBV5-1 combines with J gene TRBJ2-7, with D possibly matching TRBD2 (5 bases). CDR3 length: 13 residues. Trimming shortened V by 0 bases and J by 6 bases, and 10 bases separated the two germline ends. The germline CDR1 and CDR2 sequences are SGHRS and YFSETQ. CDR3 sequence: CASSLGLNGEQYF. In DNA, the CDR3 is TGCGCCAGCAGCTTGGGACTAAACGGCGAGCAGTACTTC.

This clone showed up just a few times. The gene calls are TRBV5-1 and TRBJ1-4; the D gene is possibly TRBD1 (5 bases). The CDR3 extends over 13 amino acids. V was trimmed by 0 bases and J by 8 bases, leaving 8 bases between them. Germline lookup yields CDR1 SGHRS and CDR2 YFSETQ. CDR3 residues: CASSLDRPEKLFF. CDR3 nucleotides: TGCGCCAGCAGCTTGGACAGGCCCGAAAAACTGTTTTTT.

The chain uses TRBV6-1 and TRBJ2-7, with D tentatively TRBD1 (5 bases). CDR1 is MNHNS and CDR2 is SASEGT in the germline V gene. Trimming took off 2 bases at V and 8 bases at J, with 19 bases between the two ends. This CDR3 spans 15 amino acids. In DNA form, the CDR3 reads TGTGCCAGCAGTGAAAATCATATTCTTATGGGGCAGCAGTACTTC. This codes for CASSENHILMGQQYF.

The chain employs TRBV6-5 and TRBJ2-7; D perhaps matches TRBD1 (6 bases). Trimming took off 5 bases at V and 2 bases at J, with 13 bases between the two ends. Germline-derived CDR1 and CDR2 are MNHEY and SVGAGI. This CDR3 has 14 amino acids. The CDR3 coding sequence is TGTGCCAGCAGTAGGGGGACGGGTGCCTACGAGCAGTACTTC. It specifies CASSRGTGAYEQYF.

The chain is built from TRBV11-2 and TRBJ2-3, with D possibly matching TRBD2 (6 bases). The length of the CDR3 is 13 residues. With 4 bases removed from V and 10 bases from J, the gap between germline ends came to 15 bases. CDR1 is SGHAT and CDR2 is FQNNGV in the germline V gene. This CDR3 is CASSSRGTDPQYF. The CDR3 bases are TGTGCCAGCAGCTCCCGGGGGACTGATCCGCAGTATTTT.

The chain joins TRBV27 to TRBJ1-6; TRBD1 agrees at 9 bases. Germline CDR1 MNHEY, CDR2 SMNVEV (reference sequence). The ends lost 3 bases at V and 9 bases at J; junction bases unmatched: 9. The CDR3 has 16 amino acids. CDR3 residues: CASSFTGTGNRSPLHF. The CDR3 DNA is TGTGCCAGCAGTTTCACCGGGACAGGGAATCGTTCACCCCTCCACTTT.

A single count supports this clone. The V gene is TRBV7-2, the J gene TRBJ2-4, with 9 bases fitting TRBD1. The CDR3 sequence is 14 residues long. V gave up 4 bases and J gave up 9 bases; unmatched junction bases: 7. The germline V gene has CDR1 SGHTA and CDR2 FQGNSA. Here the CDR3 DNA reads TGTGCCAGCAGCTCCTGGGGACAGGGTGGCATTCAGTACTTC. It codes for CASSSWGQGGIQYF.

The rearrangement joins TRBV6-2 or TRBV6-3 to TRBJ2-2, with D unclear. Germline values: CDR1 MNHEY, CDR2 SVGEGT. Between the trimmed V and J ends, which lost 2 bases and 3 bases, there was a span of 10 bases. CDR3 length: 15 amino acids. The CDR3 protein is CASSYINTHTGELFF. As DNA, the CDR3 is TGTGCCAGCAGTTACATTAACACCCACACCGGGGAGCTGTTTTTT.

The chain recombines TRBV4-2 with TRBJ2-3; a possible D gene is TRBD2 (6 bases). Trimming removed 0 bases at V and 1 base at J, with 14 bases between. Germline CDR1 and CDR2: LGHNA and YNFKEQ. This CDR3 is 17 amino acids long. In DNA, the CDR3 is TGTGCCAGCAGCCAAGAGCCTTACCCTAGCGGCACAGATACGCAGTATTTT. Translated: CASSQEPYPSGTDTQYF.

The chain joins TRBV14 to TRBJ2-3; 12 positions agree with TRBD2. Trimming cost V 4 bases and J 4 bases; bases outside gene matches: 12. This CDR3 is built from 18 residues. Germline lookup yields CDR1 SGHDN and CDR2 FVKESK. In DNA form, the CDR3 reads TGTGCCAGCAGCCCCCTCGCGACTAGCGGGAGTAGAGCAGATACGCAGTATTTT. Amino acids: CASSPLATSGSRADTQYF.

The CDR3 DNA follows: TGTGCCAGCAGCCAAGTGCGGGGTAGCTCCTATAATTCACCCCTCCACTTT. It translates to CASSQVRGSSYNSPLHF. V is TRBV14 and J is TRBJ1-6; no definite D call. The CDR3 totals 17 residues. Trimming removed 1 base from V and 0 bases from J, with 10 bases in between. In germline, CDR1 is SGHDN, CDR2 FVKESK.

This chain joins TRBV11-2 and TRBJ2-2; D perhaps matches TRBD1 (6 bases). V lost 5 bases and J 6 bases, leaving 13 bases between the germline ends. Germline V gene lookup returns CDR1 SGHAT and CDR2 FQNNGV. The CDR3 contains 14 residues. CDR3 DNA: TGTGCCAGCAGCCTGGACAGAAACGCCGGGGAGCTGTTTTTT. It specifies CASSLDRNAGELFF.

The gene calls are TRBV5-1 and TRBJ2-7, with D maybe TRBD2 (5 bases). CDR1 and CDR2 from the germline V gene are SGHRS and YFSETQ. Trimming removed 0 bases at V and 2 bases at J, with 12 bases between. The CDR3 runs 15 residues. In nucleotides, the CDR3 is TGCGCCAGCAGCTTGGATCGGGGAACAACCTACGAGCAGTACTTC. It translates to CASSLDRGTTYEQYF.

This clone was seen just once. This rearrangement joins TRBV7-2 to TRBJ1-1, with 8 nucleotides matching TRBD1. The junction had 9 bases not matched to a gene; V was cut back by 5 bases and J by 4 bases. CDR3 length: 15 amino acids. CDR1 and CDR2 from the germline V gene are SGHTA and FQGNSA. The CDR3 bases are TGTGCCAGCAGCCAGCCGACAGGGGTTGGCACTGAAGCTTTCTTT. Translation gives CASSQPTGVGTEAFF.